In this sample, the clone carrying this T cell receptor (beta chain) turned up many times. Antigen specificity is unknown. CDR3 length: 13 residues. V was pared by 6 bases and J by 4 bases, with 15 bases between. Per the germline V gene, CDR1 is DFQATT and CDR2 is SNEGSKA (reference sequence). This sample was included in a study of T cells after yellow fever vaccination. At the level of the study: Where fractions had low cell numbers, libraries were prepared from them with the SMART-Seq v4 Ultra Low Input RNA kit. Notes on the study in general: Weaker overall, the secondary response nonetheless peaked faster (day 5 versus 15). Only a small proportion of the clonotypes turned up in both the CD4 and the CD8 compartments, likely arising from convergent recombination.

Production of TCR cDNA was by 5'RACE template switching, which also added a universal primer site and UMIs. TCRdb recomputed calls from the 5' RACE reads with MiXCR, one row per CDR3 protein. This sample has under 350,000 distinct CDR3 sequences, with about 4% found just once. The material sequenced was PBMCs, taken 5 days after the yellow fever booster vaccination. The chain recombines TRBV20-1 with TRBJ2-5, with a possible D match to TRBD2 (6 bases). The TCR was taken from a man between 18 and 29 years old who received the YFV17D yellow fever vaccine. Here the CDR3 reads CSAFIRGGETQYF. CDR3 bases: TGCAGTGCCTTTATCCGGGGAGGAGAGACCCAGTACTTC.